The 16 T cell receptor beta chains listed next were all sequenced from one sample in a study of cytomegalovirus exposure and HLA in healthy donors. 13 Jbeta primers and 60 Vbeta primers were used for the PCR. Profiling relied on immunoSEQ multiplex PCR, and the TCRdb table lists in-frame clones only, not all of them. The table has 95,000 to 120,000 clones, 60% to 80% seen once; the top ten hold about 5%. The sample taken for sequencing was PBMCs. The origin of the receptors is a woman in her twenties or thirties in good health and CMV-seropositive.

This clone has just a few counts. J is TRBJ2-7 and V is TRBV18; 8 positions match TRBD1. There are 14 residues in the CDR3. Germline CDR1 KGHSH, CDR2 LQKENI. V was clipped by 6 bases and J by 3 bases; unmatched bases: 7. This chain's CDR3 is CASSQGASVYEQYF. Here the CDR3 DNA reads TGTGCCAGCTCCCAGGGGGCCTCGGTCTACGAGCAGTACTTC.

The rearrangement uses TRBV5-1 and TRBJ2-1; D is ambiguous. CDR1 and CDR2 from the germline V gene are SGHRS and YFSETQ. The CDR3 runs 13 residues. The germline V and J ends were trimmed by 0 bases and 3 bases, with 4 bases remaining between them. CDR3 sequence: CASSLARYNEQFF. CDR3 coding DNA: TGCGCCAGCAGCTTGGCCCGCTACAATGAGCAGTTCTTC.

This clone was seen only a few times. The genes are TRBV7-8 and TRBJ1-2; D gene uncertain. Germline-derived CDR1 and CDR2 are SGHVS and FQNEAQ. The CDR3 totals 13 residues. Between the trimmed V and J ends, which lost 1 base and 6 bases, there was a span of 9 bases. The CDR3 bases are TGTGCCAGCAGCTTAGTTGGTCGGGATGGCTACACCTTC. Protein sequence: CASSLVGRDGYTF.

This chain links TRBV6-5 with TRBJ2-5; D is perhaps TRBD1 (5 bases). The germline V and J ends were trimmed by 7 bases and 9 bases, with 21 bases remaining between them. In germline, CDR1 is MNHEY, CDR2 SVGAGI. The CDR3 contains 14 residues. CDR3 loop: CASKPTGLPSAQYF. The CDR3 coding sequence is TGTGCCAGCAAACCCACAGGCCTACCGTCGGCCCAGTACTTC.

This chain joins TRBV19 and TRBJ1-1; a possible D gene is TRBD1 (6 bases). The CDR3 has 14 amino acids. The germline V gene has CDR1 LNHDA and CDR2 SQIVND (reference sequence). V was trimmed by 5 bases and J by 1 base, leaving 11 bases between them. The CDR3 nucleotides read TGTGCCAGTAGTTACAGGGCCGGGAACACTGAAGCTTTCTTT. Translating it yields CASSYRAGNTEAFF. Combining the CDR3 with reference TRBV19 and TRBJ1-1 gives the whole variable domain DGGITQSPKYLFRKEGQNVTLSCEQNLNHDAMYWYRQDPGQGLRLIYYSQIVNDFQKGDIAEGYSVSREKKESFPLTVTSAQKNPTAFYLCASSYRAGNTEAFFGQGTRLTVV.

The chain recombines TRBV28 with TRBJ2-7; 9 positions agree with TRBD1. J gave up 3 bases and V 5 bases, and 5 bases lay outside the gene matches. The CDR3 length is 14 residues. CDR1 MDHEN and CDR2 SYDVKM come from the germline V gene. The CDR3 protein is CASSDTGGIYEQYF. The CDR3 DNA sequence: TGTGCCAGCAGTGACACAGGGGGCATCTACGAGCAGTACTTC.

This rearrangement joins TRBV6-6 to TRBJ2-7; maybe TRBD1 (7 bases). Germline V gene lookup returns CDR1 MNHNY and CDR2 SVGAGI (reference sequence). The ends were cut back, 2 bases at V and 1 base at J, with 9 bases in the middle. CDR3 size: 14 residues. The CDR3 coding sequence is TGTGCCAGCAGTTACCAGGGGGGATCCTACGAGCAGTACTTC. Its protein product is CASSYQGGSYEQYF.

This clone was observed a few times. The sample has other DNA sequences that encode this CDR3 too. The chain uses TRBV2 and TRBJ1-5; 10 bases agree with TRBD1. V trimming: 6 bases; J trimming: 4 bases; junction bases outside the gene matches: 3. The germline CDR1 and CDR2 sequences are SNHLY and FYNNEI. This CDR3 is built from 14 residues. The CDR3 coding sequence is TGTGCCAGCAGCCGGGACAGGGGAAATCAGCCCCAGCATTTT. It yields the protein CASSRDRGNQPQHF.

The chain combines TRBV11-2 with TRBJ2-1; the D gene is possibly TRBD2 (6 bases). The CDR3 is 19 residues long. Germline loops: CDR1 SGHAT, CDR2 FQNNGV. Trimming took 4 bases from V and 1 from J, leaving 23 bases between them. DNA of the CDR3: TGTGCCAGCAGCTCCGGGGGTGTGGGGACGGTCAATTCCTACAATGAGCAGTTCTTC. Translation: CASSSGGVGTVNSYNEQFF.

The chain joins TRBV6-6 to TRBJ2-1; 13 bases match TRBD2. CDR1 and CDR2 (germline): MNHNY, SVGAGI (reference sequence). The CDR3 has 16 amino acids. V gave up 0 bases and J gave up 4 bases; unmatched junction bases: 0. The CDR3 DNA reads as TGTGCCAGCAGTTACTCGACTAGCGGGGGGTACAATGAGCAGTTCTTC. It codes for CASSYSTSGGYNEQFF.

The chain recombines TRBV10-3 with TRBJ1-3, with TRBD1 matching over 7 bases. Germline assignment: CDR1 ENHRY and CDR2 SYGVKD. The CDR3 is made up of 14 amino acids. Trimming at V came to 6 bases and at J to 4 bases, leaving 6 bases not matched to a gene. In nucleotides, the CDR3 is TGTGCCATCAGATCGGACAGGCAAGGAAACACCATATATTTT. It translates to CAIRSDRQGNTIYF.

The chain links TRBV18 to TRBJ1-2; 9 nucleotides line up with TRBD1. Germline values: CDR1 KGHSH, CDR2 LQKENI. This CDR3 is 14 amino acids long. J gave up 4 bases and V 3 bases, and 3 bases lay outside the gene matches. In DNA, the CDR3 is TGTGCCAGCTCACCGGACAGGGGAGGCTATGGCTACACCTTC. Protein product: CASSPDRGGYGYTF. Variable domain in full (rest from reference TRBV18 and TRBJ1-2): NAGVMQNPRHLVRRRGQEARLRCSPMKGHSHVYWYRQLPEEGLKFMVYLQKENIIDESGMPKERFSAEFPKEGPSILRIQQVVRGDSAAYFCASSPDRGGYGYTFGSGTRLTVV.

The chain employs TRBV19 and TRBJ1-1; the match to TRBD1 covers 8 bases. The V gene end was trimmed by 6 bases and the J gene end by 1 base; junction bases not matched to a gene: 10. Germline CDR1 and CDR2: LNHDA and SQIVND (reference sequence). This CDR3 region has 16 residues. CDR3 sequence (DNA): TGTGCCAGTAGCAACCACTTCGGACAGGGGAACACTGAAGCTTTCTTT. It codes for CASSNHFGQGNTEAFF.

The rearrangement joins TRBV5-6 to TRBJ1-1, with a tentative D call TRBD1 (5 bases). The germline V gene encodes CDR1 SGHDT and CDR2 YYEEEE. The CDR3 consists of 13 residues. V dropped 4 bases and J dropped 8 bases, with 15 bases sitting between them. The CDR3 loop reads CASSPPQGREAFF. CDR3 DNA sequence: TGTGCCAGCAGCCCGCCGCAGGGCCGGGAAGCTTTCTTT.

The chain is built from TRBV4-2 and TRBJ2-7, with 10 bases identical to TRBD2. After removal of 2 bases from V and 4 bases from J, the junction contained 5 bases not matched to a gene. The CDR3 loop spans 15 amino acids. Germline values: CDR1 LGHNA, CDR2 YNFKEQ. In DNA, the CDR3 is TGTGCCAGCAGCCAAACTAGCGGGATTATTTACGAGCAGTACTTC. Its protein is CASSQTSGIIYEQYF.

CDR3 residues: CASKRSGTGFEQYF. CDR3 in DNA: TGTGCCAGTAAGAGATCCGGGACAGGGTTTGAGCAGTACTTC. This sequence joins TRBV19 and TRBJ2-7; 9 nucleotides agree with TRBD1. The J segment lost 7 bases and the V segment lost 7 bases, leaving 11 bases of the junction unmatched. CDR3 length: 14 amino acids. The germline V gene encodes CDR1 LNHDA and CDR2 SQIVND (reference sequence).